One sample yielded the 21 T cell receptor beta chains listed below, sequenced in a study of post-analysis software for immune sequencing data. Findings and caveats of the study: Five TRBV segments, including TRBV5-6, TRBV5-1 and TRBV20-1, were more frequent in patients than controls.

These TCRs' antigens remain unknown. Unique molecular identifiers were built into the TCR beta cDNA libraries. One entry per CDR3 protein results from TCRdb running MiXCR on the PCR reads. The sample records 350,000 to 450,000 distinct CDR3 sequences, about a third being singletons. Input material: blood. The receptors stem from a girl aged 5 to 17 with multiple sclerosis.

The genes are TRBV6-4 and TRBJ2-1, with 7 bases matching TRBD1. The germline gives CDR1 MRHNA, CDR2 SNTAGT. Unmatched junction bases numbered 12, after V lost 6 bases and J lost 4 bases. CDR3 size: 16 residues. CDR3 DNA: TGTGCCAGCAGCCCCTCATGGACAGGCCTTTACAATGAGCAGTTCTTC. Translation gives CASSPSWTGLYNEQFF.

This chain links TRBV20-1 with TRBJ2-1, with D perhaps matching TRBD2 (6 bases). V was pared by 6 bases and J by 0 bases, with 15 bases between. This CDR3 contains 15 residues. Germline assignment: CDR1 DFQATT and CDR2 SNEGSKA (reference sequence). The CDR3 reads CSANGGSSSYNEQFF. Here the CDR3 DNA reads TGCAGTGCAAACGGGGGTTCCTCCTCCTACAATGAGCAGTTCTTC.

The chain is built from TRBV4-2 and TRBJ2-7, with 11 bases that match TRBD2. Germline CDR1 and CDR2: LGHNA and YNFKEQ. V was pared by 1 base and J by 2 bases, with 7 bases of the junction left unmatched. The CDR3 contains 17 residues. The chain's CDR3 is CASSQVQTSGEPYEQYF. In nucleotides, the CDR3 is TGTGCCAGCAGCCAAGTTCAGACTAGCGGGGAACCCTACGAGCAGTACTTC.

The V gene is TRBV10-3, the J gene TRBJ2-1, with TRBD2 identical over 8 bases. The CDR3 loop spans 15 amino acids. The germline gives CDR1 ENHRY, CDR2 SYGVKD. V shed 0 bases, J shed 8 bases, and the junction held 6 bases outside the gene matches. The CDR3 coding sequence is TGTGCCATCAGTGAGTCGGCGGGGGGCGAGGATGAGCAGTTCTTC. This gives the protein CAISESAGGEDEQFF.

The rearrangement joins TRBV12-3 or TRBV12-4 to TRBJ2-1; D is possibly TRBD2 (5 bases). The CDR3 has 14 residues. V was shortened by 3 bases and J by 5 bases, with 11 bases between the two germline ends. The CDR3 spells CASSLASSDNEQFF. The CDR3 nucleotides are TGTGCCAGCAGTTTGGCTAGCTCAGACAATGAGCAGTTCTTC.

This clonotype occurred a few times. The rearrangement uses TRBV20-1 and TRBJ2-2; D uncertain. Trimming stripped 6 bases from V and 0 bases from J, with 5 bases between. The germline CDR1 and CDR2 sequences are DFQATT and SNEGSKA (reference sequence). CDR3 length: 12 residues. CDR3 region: CSAGPNTGELFF. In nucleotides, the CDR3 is TGCAGTGCCGGCCCGAACACCGGGGAGCTGTTTTTT.

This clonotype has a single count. The CDR3 loop reads CASSPRLAGLGQETQYF. The CDR3 bases are TGCGCCAGCAGCCCGAGACTAGCTGGGCTGGGCCAAGAGACCCAGTACTTC. V gene TRBV5-1 combines with J gene TRBJ2-5, with TRBD2 matching 7 bases. There are 17 residues in the CDR3. The trim removed 4 bases at V and 1 base at J, leaving 13 bases unmatched. Looked up from germline, CDR1 is SGHRS and CDR2 is YFSETQ. Full variable domain (rest looked up from reference TRBV5-1 and TRBJ2-5): KAGVTQTPRYLIKTRGQQVTLSCSPISGHRSVSWYQQTPGQGLQFLFEYFSETQRNKGNFPGRFSGRQFSNSRSEMNVSTLELGDSALYLCASSPRLAGLGQETQYFGPGTRLLVL.

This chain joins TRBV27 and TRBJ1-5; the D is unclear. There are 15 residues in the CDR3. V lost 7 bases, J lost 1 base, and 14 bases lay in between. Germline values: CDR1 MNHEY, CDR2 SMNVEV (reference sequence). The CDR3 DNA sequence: TGTGCCAGCACCGTTAAGGGAGGGAGCAATCAGCCCCAGCATTTT. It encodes CASTVKGGSNQPQHF.

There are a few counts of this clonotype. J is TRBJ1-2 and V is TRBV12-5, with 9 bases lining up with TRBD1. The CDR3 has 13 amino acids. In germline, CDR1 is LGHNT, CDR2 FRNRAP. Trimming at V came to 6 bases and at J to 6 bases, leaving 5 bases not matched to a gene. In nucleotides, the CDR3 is TGTGCTAGTGGAGCCGGGACAGGGAATGGCTACACCTTC. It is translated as CASGAGTGNGYTF.

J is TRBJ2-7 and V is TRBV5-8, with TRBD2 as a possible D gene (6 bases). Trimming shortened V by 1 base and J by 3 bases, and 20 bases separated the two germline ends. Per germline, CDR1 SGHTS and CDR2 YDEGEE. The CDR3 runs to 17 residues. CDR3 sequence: CASSLSLAPQNLYEQYF. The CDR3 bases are TGTGCCAGCAGCTTGTCACTAGCCCCTCAAAACCTCTACGAGCAGTACTTC.

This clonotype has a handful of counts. DNA of the CDR3: TGTGCCAGCAGTCCCAGGGGAGAGAGCTACACCTTC. Protein sequence: CASSPRGESYTF. The V gene is TRBV28, the J gene TRBJ1-2; a possible D gene is TRBD1 (6 bases). The V end lost 5 bases, the J end lost 9 bases, and 13 bases lay between the germline ends. The CDR3 sequence is 12 residues long. The V gene's germline CDR1 is MDHEN and CDR2 SYDVKM.

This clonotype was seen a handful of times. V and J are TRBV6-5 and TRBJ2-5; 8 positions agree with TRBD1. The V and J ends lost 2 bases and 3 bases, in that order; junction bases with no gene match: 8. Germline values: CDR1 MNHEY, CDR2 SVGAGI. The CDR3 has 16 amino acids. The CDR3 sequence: CASSYPDRGWKETQYF. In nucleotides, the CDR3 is TGTGCCAGCAGTTACCCCGACAGGGGATGGAAAGAGACCCAGTACTTC.

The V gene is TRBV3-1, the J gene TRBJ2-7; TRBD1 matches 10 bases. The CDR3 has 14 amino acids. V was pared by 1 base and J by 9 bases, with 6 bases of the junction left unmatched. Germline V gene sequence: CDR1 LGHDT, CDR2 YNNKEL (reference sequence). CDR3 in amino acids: CASSQGGDRGSQYF. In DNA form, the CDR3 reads TGTGCCAGCAGCCAAGGTGGGGACAGGGGATCGCAGTACTTC.

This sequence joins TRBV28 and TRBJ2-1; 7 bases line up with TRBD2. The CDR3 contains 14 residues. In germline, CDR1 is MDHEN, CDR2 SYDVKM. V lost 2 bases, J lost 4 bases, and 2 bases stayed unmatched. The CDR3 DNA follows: TGTGCCAGCAGTTTAATCGGGGGGTACAATGAGCAGTTCTTC. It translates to CASSLIGGYNEQFF. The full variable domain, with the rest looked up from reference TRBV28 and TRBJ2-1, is DVKVTQSSRYLVKRTGEKVFLECVQDMDHENMFWYRQDPGLGLRLIYFSYDVKMKEKGDIPEGYSVSREKKERFSLILESASTNQTSMYLCASSLIGGYNEQFFGPGTRLTVL.

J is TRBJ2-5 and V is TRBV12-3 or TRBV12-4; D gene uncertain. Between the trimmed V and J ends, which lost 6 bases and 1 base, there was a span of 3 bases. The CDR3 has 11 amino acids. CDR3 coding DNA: TGTGCCAGCAGGACCCAAGAGACCCAGTACTTC. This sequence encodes CASRTQETQYF.

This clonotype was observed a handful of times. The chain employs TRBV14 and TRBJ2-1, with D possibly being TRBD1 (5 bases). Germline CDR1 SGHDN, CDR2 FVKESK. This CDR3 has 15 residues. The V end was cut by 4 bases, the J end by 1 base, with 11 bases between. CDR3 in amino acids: CASSPLQVSYNEQFF. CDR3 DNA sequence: TGTGCCAGCAGCCCGCTACAGGTATCCTACAATGAGCAGTTCTTC.

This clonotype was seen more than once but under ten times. This chain's CDR3 is CASSEPGTAFEQYF. The DNA of the CDR3 is TGTGCCAGCAGTGAGCCCGGGACGGCCTTTGAGCAGTACTTC. The J gene is TRBJ2-7, the V gene TRBV25-1; D is possibly TRBD1 or TRBD2 (5 bases each). The CDR3 is 14 residues long. The germline CDR1 and CDR2 sequences are MGHDK and SYGVNS. V lost 3 bases to trimming and J lost 7 bases, with 16 bases between them.

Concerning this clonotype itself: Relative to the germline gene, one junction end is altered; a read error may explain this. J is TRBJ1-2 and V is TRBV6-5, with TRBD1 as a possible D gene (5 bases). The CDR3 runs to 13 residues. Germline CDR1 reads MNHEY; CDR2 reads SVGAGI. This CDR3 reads CASPRGRVHGHTF. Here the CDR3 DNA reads TGTGCCAGCCCTAGGGGAAGGGTCCATGGCCACACCTTC.

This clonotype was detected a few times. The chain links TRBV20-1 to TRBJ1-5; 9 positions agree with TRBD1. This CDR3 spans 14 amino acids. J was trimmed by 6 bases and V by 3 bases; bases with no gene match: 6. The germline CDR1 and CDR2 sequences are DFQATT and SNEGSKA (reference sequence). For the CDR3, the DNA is TGCAGTGCTAGCGGGGGGACAGGGATTCAGCCCCAGCATTTT. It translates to CSASGGTGIQPQHF.

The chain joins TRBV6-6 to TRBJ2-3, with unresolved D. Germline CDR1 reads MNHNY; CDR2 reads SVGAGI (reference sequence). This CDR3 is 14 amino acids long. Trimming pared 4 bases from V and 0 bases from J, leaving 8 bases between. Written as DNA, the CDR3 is TGTGCCAGCAGTTCCTTACAGAGCACAGATACGCAGTATTTT. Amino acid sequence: CASSSLQSTDTQYF.

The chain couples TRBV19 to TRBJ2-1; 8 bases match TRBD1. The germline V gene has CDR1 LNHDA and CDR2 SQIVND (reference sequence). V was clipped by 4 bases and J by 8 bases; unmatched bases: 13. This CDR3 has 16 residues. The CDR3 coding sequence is TGTGCCAGTAGTACCCGAGACAGGGGAGGTGGAGATGAGCAGTTCTTC. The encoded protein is CASSTRDRGGGDEQFF.